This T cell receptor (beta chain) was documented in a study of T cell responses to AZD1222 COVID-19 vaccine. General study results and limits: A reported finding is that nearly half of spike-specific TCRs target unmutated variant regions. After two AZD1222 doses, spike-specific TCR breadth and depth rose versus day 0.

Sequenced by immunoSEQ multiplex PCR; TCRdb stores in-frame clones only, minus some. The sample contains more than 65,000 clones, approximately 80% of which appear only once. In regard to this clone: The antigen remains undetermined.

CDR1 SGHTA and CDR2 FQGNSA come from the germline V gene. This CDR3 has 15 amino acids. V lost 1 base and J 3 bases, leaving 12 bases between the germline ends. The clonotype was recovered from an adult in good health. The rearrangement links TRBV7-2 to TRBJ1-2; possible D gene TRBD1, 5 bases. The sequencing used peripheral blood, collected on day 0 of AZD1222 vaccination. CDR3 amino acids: CASSLVAGRDYGYTF. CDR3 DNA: TGTGCCAGCAGCTTAGTTGCAGGGAGAGACTATGGCTACACCTTC. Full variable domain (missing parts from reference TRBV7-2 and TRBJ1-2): GAGVSQSPSNKVTEKGKDVELRCDPISGHTALYWYRQSLGQGLEFLIYFQGNSAPDKSGLPSDRFSAERTGGSVSTLTIQRTQQEDSAVYLCASSLVAGRDYGYTFGSGTRLTVV.